This is a list of T cell receptor beta chains from one sample in a study of T cells expressing NK-cell markers. TCRdb re-called the 5' RACE reads, yielding one record per CDR3 amino acid sequence without DNA. The table lists roughly 150,000 distinct CDR3 sequences. The sample was blood T cells: a sorted CD56 or NKG2C T cell subset, CD4+ or CD8+ T cells, or bulk PBMC T cells (not recorded which). Source of these receptors: a man between 18 and 69 years old in good health. Each CDR3 is given with its conserved first and last residue.

v_gene: TRBV3-1; j_gene: TRBJ2-1; CDR3aa: CASSRLPRDYNEQFF
v_gene: TRBV2; j_gene: TRBJ2-3; CDR3aa: CASSGLAGWQGDTQYF
v_gene: TRBV25-1; j_gene: TRBJ2-1; CDR3aa: CASSMDRNYNEQFF
v_gene: TRBV5-6; j_gene: TRBJ2-5; CDR3aa: CASNTGQETQYF
v_gene: TRBV11-2; j_gene: TRBJ1-2; CDR3aa: CASSLYRGGPYGYTF
v_gene: TRBV4-1; j_gene: TRBJ2-3; CDR3aa: CASSQEVGADTQYF
v_gene: TRBV4-1; j_gene: TRBJ2-7; CDR3aa: CASSQDRAGSYEQYF
v_gene: TRBV6-5; j_gene: TRBJ2-1; CDR3aa: CAASPPAVTYNEQFF
v_gene: TRBV27; j_gene: TRBJ2-3; CDR3aa: CASSLFAGRSTDTQYF
v_gene: TRBV27; j_gene: TRBJ2-7; CDR3aa: CASSWGHKYEQYF
v_gene: TRBV27; j_gene: TRBJ2-1; CDR3aa: CASSSLSAAYNEQFF
v_gene: TRBV7-9; j_gene: TRBJ2-7; CDR3aa: CASSLTGGVYEQYF
v_gene: TRBV5-5; j_gene: TRBJ2-4; CDR3aa: CASNGVRNIQYF
v_gene: TRBV5-1; j_gene: TRBJ2-5; CDR3aa: CASTLDRVQETQYF
v_gene: TRBV7-9; j_gene: TRBJ2-7; CDR3aa: CASSSLSGPEQYF
v_gene: TRBV29-1; j_gene: TRBJ2-5; CDR3aa: CSVELSGSGYQETQYF